Listed here is a single T cell receptor (beta chain). The record originates from a study of blood T cell repertoires in COVID-19. The overall study: COVID-19 samples from acute and convalescent phases originated in the United States, Italy and Spain. PBMCs, B-cell-depleted T cells, or T cells provided the cDNA or gDNA that made up the material.

The germline V gene has CDR1 SGDLS and CDR2 YYNGEE. V shed 1 base and J 2 bases; nucleotides not matched to a gene: 3. This CDR3 has 15 residues. Per the authors' pipeline: The assay estimated nucleated cells by amplifying reference gene primers. Sequencing was performed with immunoSEQ multiplex PCR; in TCRdb, only in-frame clones are kept and a portion is missing. The D gene and trimming were derived from the DNA, and the V and J assignments and clone size from that table. The data contain approximately 150,000 clones, 88% of them seen just once; the ten biggest clones take up 28%. V and J are TRBV9 and TRBJ2-3; 8 nucleotides agree with TRBD2. The receptor was isolated from a human donor in a cohort sampled during active COVID-19. Sequencing was performed on peripheral blood. The CDR3 reads CASSVYGGDTDTQYF. The CDR3 DNA reads as TGTGCCAGCAGCGTATACGGGGGGGACACAGATACGCAGTATTTT.